This T cell receptor (beta chain) was recorded in a study of metastatic and nonmetastatic thyroid tumors. Overall study: Patients with malignant and benign thyroid disease provided blood and tumor or nodule tissue, whose repertoires were compared. Study-wide points: Compared with benign nodules, malignant thyroid tumors were reported to have significantly higher TCR beta diversity in both blood and tumor.

This clone has at least ten counts. Its antigen is currently unknown. As processed by the authors: Variation in CDR3 across clinicopathological groups served as the basis for constructing a distant-metastasis classifier in papillary thyroid cancer. TCRdb re-called clones from the PCR reads using MiXCR. It is TCRdb's table, rather than the study itself, that gives the V and J calls and clone size. This table has about 69,000 clones, about 14% appearing once. Ahead of thyroid surgery, no patient had received treatment of any kind. The sample consisted of blood. This receptor was obtained from a male donor with papillary thyroid cancer or a benign thyroid nodule (not recorded which). Some clones in this sample may be carry-over from other donors' samples.

CDR3: CASSLAGQGMYEQFF. In DNA, the CDR3 is TGTGCCAGCAGCTTAGCCGGACAGGGGATGTATGAGCAGTTCTTC. The chain couples TRBV11-1 to TRBJ2-1; 9 bases are a match to TRBD1. The length of the CDR3 is 15 residues. Trimming cost V 0 bases and J 8 bases; bases outside gene matches: 5. Germline-derived CDR1 and CDR2 are SGHAT and FQDESV (reference sequence). Drawing the rest from reference TRBV11-1 and TRBJ2-1, the complete variable domain is EAEVAQSPRYKITEKSQAVAFWCDPISGHATLYWYRQILGQGPELLVQFQDESVVDDSQLPKDRFSAERLKGVDSTLKIQPAELGDSAMYLCASSLAGQGMYEQFFGPGTRLTVL.